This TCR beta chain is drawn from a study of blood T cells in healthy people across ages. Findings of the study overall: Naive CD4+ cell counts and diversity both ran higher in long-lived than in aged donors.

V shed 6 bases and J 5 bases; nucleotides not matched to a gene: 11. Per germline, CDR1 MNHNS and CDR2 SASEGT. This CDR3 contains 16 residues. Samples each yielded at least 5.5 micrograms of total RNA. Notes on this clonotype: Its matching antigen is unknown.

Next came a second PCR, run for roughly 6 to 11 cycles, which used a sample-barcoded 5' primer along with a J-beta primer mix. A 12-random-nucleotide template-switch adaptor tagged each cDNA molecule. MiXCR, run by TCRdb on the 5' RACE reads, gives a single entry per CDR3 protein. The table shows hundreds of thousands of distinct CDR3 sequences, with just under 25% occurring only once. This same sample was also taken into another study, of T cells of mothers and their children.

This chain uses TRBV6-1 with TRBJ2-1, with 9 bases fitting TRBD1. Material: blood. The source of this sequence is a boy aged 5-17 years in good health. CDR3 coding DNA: TGTGCCAGCAGCACCCTCGGGACAGGGTCTAACAATGAGCAGTTCTTC. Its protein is CASSTLGTGSNNEQFF.